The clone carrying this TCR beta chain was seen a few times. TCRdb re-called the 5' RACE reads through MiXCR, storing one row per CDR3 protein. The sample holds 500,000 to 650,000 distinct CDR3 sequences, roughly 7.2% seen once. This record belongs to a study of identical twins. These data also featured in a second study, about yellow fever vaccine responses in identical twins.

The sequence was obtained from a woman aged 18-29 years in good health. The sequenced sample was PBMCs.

Written as DNA, the CDR3 is TGTGCCAGCAGCCGCCCTCTAGCGGTCAGCTCCTACAATGAGCAGTTCTTC. Residues: CASSRPLAVSSYNEQFF. The chain combines TRBV28 with TRBJ2-1; 7 nucleotides line up with TRBD2. Germline CDR1 and CDR2: MDHEN and SYDVKM. V dropped 6 bases and J dropped 0; count of bases not matched to a gene: 11. This CDR3 contains 17 residues.